One sample yielded the 2 T cell receptor beta chains listed below, sequenced in a study of blood T cell repertoires in COVID-19. TCRdb's copy holds only in-frame clones and misses some; the assay was immunoSEQ multiplex PCR. The data show 200,000 to 250,000 clones, 84% seen once. Sequencing was done on a sample of PBMCs or T cells enriched from blood (not recorded which). Receptors were obtained from a woman aged 40-49 years who had recovered from COVID-19.

The V call is TRBV10-3, the J call TRBJ1-2; D is unclear. Germline V lookup: CDR1 ENHRY, CDR2 SYGVKD. The CDR3 runs 15 residues. V was trimmed by 0 bases and J by 5 bases, leaving 13 bases between them. CDR3 protein: CAISESKRRLYGYTF. The CDR3 DNA reads TGTGCCATCAGTGAGTCAAAGCGGCGGCTATATGGCTACACCTTC.

The chain is built from TRBV19 and TRBJ1-5, with TRBD1 as a possible D gene (6 bases). The CDR3 consists of 15 residues. Trimming shortened V by 4 bases and J by 7 bases, and 17 bases separated the two germline ends. Germline loops: CDR1 LNHDA, CDR2 SQIVND (reference sequence). CDR3 amino acids: CASSTYYRVEQPQHF. CDR3 nucleotide sequence: TGTGCCAGTAGTACTTACTACAGGGTTGAACAGCCCCAGCATTTT.